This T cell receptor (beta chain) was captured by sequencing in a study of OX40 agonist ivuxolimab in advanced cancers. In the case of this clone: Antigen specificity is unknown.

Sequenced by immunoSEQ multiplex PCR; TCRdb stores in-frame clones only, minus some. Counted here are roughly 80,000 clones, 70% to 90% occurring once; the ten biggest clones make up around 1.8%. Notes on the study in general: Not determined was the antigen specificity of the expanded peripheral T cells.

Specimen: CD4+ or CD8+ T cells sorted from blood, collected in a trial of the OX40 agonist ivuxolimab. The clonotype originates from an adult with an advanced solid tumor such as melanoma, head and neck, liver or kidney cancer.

The CDR3 spells CASSLNSGGHTQYF. Here the CDR3 DNA reads TGTGCCAGCAGTCTGAATAGCGGGGGACATACGCAGTATTTT. The chain carries TRBV2 and TRBJ2-3, with 9 positions matching TRBD2. The V segment lost 5 bases and the J segment 7 bases; nucleotides outside the gene matches: 7. This CDR3 has 14 residues. The germline gives CDR1 SNHLY, CDR2 FYNNEI.